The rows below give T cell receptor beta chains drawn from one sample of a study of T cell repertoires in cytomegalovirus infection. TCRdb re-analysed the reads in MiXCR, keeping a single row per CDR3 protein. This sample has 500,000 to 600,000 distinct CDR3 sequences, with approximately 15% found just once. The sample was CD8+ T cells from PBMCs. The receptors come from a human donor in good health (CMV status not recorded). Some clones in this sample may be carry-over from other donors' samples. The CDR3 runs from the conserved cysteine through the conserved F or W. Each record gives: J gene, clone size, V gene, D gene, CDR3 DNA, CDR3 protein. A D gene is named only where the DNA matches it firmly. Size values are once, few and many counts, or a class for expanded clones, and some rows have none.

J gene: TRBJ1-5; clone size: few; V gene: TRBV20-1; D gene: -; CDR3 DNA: TGCAGTGCTAGAGAGGGGCAGGGTTGGAATCAGCCCCAGCATTTT; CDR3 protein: CSAREGQGWNQPQHF
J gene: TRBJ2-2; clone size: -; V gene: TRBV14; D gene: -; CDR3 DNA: TGTGCCAGCAGGCCGAACAGTCGCACGTACACCGGGGAGCTGTTTTTT; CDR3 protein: CASRPNSRTYTGELFF
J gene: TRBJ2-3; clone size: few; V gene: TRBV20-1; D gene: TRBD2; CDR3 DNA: TGCAGTGCTGAGCCCCGGGGGGGACCCACAGATACGCAGTATTTT; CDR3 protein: CSAEPRGGPTDTQYF
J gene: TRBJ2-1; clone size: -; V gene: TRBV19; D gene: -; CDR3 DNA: TGTGCCAGTAGTATACTCACGGACCCACGGAGGGATGAGCAGTTCTTC; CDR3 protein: CASSILTDPRRDEQFF
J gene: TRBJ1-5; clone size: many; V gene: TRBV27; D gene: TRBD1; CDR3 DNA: TGTGCCAGCAGTCCCCGGGACAGGGGAACTGGAGGCAATCAGCCCCAGCATTTT; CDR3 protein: CASSPRDRGTGGNQPQHF
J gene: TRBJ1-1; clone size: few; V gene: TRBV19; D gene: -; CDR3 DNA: TGTGCCAGTATTAGCCGGACCCACGCGGGGACTGAAGCTTTCTTT; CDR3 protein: CASISRTHAGTEAFF
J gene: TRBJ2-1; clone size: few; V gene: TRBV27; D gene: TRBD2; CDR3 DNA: TGTGCCAGCACCCGAAGCGGGAGGGCCGTCAATGAGCAGTTCTTC; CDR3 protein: CASTRSGRAVNEQFF
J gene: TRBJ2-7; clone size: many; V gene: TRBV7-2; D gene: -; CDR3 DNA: TGTGCCAGCAGCTTACCCAGAACGGTCGCCTCCTCCTACGAGCAGTACTTC; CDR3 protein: CASSLPRTVASSYEQYF
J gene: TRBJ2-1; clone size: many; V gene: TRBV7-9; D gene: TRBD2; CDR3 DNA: TGTGCCAGCAGCTTAGGTCTAGCGGGGGGACCCTTCTCCTACAATGAGCAGTTCTTC; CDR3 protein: CASSLGLAGGPFSYNEQFF
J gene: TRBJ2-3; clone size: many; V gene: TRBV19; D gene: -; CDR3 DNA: TGTGCCAGTAGTATAGTGAGAGGGCTAACATCCACAGATACGCAGTATTTT; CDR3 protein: CASSIVRGLTSTDTQYF
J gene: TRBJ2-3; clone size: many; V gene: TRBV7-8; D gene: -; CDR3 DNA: TGTGCCAGCAGCTTAGATCAGGGGAGGATAGATACGCAGTATTTT; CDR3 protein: CASSLDQGRIDTQYF
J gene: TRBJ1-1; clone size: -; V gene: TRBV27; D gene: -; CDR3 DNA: TGTGCCAGCAGTCCCCTGGGTGTCACTGAAGCTTTCTTT; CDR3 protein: CASSPLGVTEAFF
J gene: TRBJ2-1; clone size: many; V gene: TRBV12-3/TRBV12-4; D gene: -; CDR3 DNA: TGTGCCACCCGGGACTACAATGAGCAGTTCTTC; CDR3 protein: CATRDYNEQFF
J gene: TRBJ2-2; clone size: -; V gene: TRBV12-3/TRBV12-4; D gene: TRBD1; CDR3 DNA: TGTGCCAGCGGGACAGGGGCCGGGGAGCTGTTTTTT; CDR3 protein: CASGTGAGELFF
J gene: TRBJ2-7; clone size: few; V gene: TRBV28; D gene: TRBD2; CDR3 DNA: TGTGCCAGCAGTATGACTAGCGGAGCCTACGAGCAGTACTTC; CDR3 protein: CASSMTSGAYEQYF
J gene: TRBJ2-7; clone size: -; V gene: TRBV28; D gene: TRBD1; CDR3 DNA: TGTACCAGCAGCCTACTCAGGGGGTACGAGCAGTACTTC; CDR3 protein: CTSSLLRGYEQYF
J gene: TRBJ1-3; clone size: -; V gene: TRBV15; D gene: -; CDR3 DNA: TGTGCCACCTCCCCCGGGACGGCGAGCTCTGGAAACACCATATATTTT; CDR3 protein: CATSPGTASSGNTIYF
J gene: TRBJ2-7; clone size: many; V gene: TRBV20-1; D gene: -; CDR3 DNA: TGCAGTGCTAGACCCGATACTAACTACGAGCAGTACTTC; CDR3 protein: CSARPDTNYEQYF
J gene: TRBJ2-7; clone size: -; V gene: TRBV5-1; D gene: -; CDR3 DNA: TGCGCCAGCAGCTTGGCCCGTCGGGACGAGCAGTACTTC; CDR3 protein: CASSLARRDEQYF
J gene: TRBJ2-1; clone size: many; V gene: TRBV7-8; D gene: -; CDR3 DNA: TGTGCCAGCAGCTTAGTCCTCGCGGGGAGCGATGAGCAGTTCTTC; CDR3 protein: CASSLVLAGSDEQFF
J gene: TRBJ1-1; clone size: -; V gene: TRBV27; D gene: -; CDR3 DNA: TGTGCCAGCAGCCGCCCGGGGGAACCTGAAGCTTTCTTT; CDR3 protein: CASSRPGEPEAFF
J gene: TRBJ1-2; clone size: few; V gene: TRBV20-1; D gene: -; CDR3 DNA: TGCAGTGCTAGAGAGGGGGGGGACTATGGCTACACCTTC; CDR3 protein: CSAREGGDYGYTF
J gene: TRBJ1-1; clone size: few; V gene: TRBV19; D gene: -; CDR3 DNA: TGTGCCAGTAGTTGGGCGGGGAACACTGAAGCTTTCTTT; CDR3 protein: CASSWAGNTEAFF
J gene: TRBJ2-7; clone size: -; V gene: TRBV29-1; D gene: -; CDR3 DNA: TGCAGCGTTGAGTCCCCGGGGGGCGAGTACGAGCAGTACTTC; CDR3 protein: CSVESPGGEYEQYF
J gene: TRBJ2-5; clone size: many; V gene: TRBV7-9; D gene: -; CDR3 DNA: TGTGCCAGCAGCCTTCGGGCTCAAGAGACCCAGTACTTC; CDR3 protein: CASSLRAQETQYF
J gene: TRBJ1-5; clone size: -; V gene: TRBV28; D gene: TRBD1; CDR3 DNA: TGTGCCAGCAGTTCCTGGGCGGGAGGGACAGCTAATCAGCCCCAGCATTTT; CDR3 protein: CASSSWAGGTANQPQHF
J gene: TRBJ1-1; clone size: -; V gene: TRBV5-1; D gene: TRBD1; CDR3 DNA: TGCGCCAGCAGCGGTACAGGGGAAACTGAAGCTTTCTTT; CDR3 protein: CASSGTGETEAFF
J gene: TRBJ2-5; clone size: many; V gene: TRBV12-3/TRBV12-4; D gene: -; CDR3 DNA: TGTGCCAGCAGTTCGGGGTTCGCTAGTGGAGAGACCCAGTACTTC; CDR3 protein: CASSSGFASGETQYF
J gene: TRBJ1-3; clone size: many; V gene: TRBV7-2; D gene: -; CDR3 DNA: TGTGCCAGCAGCTTGATTGTTTTCGGAGGGACTGGAAACACCATATATTTT; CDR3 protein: CASSLIVFGGTGNTIYF
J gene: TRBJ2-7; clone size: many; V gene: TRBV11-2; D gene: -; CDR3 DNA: TGTGCCAGCAGCTTAGTTGGGGGCGGATACGTCTACGAGCAGTACTTC; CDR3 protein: CASSLVGGGYVYEQYF